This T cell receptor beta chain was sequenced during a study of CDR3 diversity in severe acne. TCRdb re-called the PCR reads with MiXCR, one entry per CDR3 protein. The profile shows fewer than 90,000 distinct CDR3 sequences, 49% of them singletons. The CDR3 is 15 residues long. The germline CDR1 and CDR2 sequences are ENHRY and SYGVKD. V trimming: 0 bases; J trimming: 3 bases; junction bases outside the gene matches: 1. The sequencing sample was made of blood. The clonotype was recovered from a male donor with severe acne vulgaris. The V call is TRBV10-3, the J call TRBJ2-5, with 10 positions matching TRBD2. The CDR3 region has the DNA TGTGCCATCAGTGAGTCGCTAGCGGGAGAAGAGACCCAGTACTTC. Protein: CAISESLAGEETQYF.